This TCR beta chain was sequenced for a study of tumor and adjacent non-tumor tissue in lung cancer. As regards this clonotype: This may be a read error: a much more frequent sequence differs by one nucleotide.

This CDR3 is built from 14 residues. Germline V gene sequence: CDR1 DFQATT, CDR2 SNEGSKA (reference sequence). Trimming left V 6 bases short and J 7 bases short, with 20 bases between. The library came from three nested PCR rounds adapted from ARM-PCR protocols. TCRdb passed the multiplex PCR reads through MiXCR, listing each CDR3 protein once. This table has about 93,000 distinct CDR3 sequences, just over 65% appearing once. The template was RNA from unsorted bulk tissue. V usage is TRBV20-1 and J usage is TRBJ2-3, with D perhaps assigned TRBD1 or TRBD2 (5 bases each). This receptor was obtained from a man aged 55 to 69 with non-small cell lung cancer. Input material: lung tumor tissue. The CDR3, as DNA: TGCAGTGCCCATAATCACGGGACCACGTATACGCAGTATTTT. This translates into CSAHNHGTTYTQYF.